Presented here are 19 T cell receptor beta chains from one specimen sequenced in a study of blood T cell repertoires in COVID-19. Only in-frame clones appear in the TCRdb table, and some are missing; sequencing was by immunoSEQ multiplex PCR. The sample has roughly 55,000 clones; under 85% are singletons. The sample comprised peripheral blood. Source of these receptors: a woman in her sixties with acute or convalescent COVID-19.

This rearrangement joins TRBV9 to TRBJ1-1; TRBD1 agrees at 8 bases. Germline loops: CDR1 SGDLS, CDR2 YYNGEE. CDR3 length equals 15 residues. The V gene end was trimmed by 3 bases and the J gene end by 0 bases; junction bases not matched to a gene: 4. The CDR3 loop reads CASSGQGALNTEAFF. As DNA, the CDR3 is TGTGCCAGCAGCGGCCAGGGGGCCCTGAACACTGAAGCTTTCTTT.

The genes are TRBV5-6 and TRBJ1-2; D uncertain. The V and J ends lost 3 bases and 5 bases respectively, with 11 bases between them. The germline CDR1 and CDR2 sequences are SGHDT and YYEEEE. The CDR3 sequence is 13 residues long. The DNA for the CDR3 is TGTGCCAGCAGCTCCCCCTGGAGATATGGCTACACCTTC. This encodes CASSSPWRYGYTF. The whole variable domain, filled in from reference TRBV5-6 and TRBJ1-2, reads DAGVTQSPTHLIKTRGQQVTLRCSPKSGHDTVSWYQQALGQGPQFIFQYYEEEERQRGNFPDRFSGHQFPNYSSELNVNALLLGDSALYLCASSSPWRYGYTFGSGTRLTVV.

J is TRBJ1-2 and V is TRBV18; 7 bases are shared with TRBD1. V dropped 2 bases and J dropped 0; count of bases not matched to a gene: 3. Germline V CDR1 and CDR2: KGHSH, LQKENI. CDR3 length: 15 amino acids. In DNA, the CDR3 is TGTGCCAGCTCACCAAGACAGGGAGCTAACTATGGCTACACCTTC. Translation: CASSPRQGANYGYTF.

The rearrangement joins TRBV5-1 to TRBJ2-7, with a tentative D call TRBD1 (5 bases). Trimming shortened V by 2 bases and J by 6 bases, and 12 bases separated the two germline ends. This CDR3 is 13 amino acids long. Looked up from germline, CDR1 is SGHRS and CDR2 is YFSETQ. CDR3 sequence (DNA): TGCGCCAGCAGCTTCAACGCAGGGATCGAGCAGTACTTC. This sequence encodes CASSFNAGIEQYF. Full variable domain (missing parts from reference TRBV5-1 and TRBJ2-7): KAGVTQTPRYLIKTRGQQVTLSCSPISGHRSVSWYQQTPGQGLQFLFEYFSETQRNKGNFPGRFSGRQFSNSRSEMNVSTLELGDSALYLCASSFNAGIEQYFGPGTRLTVT.

The rearrangement links TRBV11-2 to TRBJ1-1, with D hard to call. Between the trimmed V and J ends, which lost 1 base and 4 bases, there was a span of 7 bases. The CDR3 runs to 13 residues. Per germline, CDR1 SGHAT and CDR2 FQNNGV. Here the CDR3 DNA reads TGTGCCAGCAGCTTAGCCGGGATCACTGAAGCTTTCTTT. It encodes CASSLAGITEAFF.

This clone occurred once. V usage is TRBV30 and J usage is TRBJ2-1; 16 bases align to TRBD2. The V gene end was trimmed by 5 bases and the J gene end by 2 bases; junction bases not matched to a gene: 6. Germline values: CDR1 GTSNPN, CDR2 SVGIG (reference sequence). The CDR3 consists of 17 residues. The chain's CDR3 is CAWRSGTSGRAYNEQFF. The CDR3, as DNA: TGTGCCTGGCGATCCGGGACTAGCGGGAGGGCCTACAATGAGCAGTTCTTC.

The rearrangement links TRBV30 to TRBJ2-3; D call uncertain. Germline V gives CDR1 GTSNPN, CDR2 SVGIG (reference sequence). V lost 4 bases to trimming and J lost 2 bases, with 7 bases between them. CDR3 size: 12 residues. CDR3 coding DNA: TGTGCCTGGAACGGGTACACAGATACGCAGTATTTT. Translation gives CAWNGYTDTQYF.

The J gene is TRBJ2-3, the V gene TRBV12-3 or TRBV12-4; 7 bases line up with TRBD1. The CDR3 has 13 amino acids. The J segment lost 9 bases and the V segment lost 6 bases, leaving 9 bases of the junction unmatched. The CDR3 coding sequence is TGTGCCAGCAGCCCACCGTTGGGACAGACGCAGTATTTT. It translates to CASSPPLGQTQYF.

The CDR3: CASSPTRQGSGNTIYF. CDR3 DNA: TGTGCCAGCTCACCGACCCGGCAGGGAAGTGGAAACACCATATATTTT. The gene calls are TRBV18 and TRBJ1-3; D might be TRBD1 (5 bases). This CDR3 is built from 16 residues. Per the germline V gene, CDR1 is KGHSH and CDR2 is LQKENI. With 3 bases removed from V and 3 bases from J, the gap between germline ends came to 15 bases.

The genes are TRBV4-1 and TRBJ2-7; 10 bases line up with TRBD2. The V gene's germline CDR1 is MGHRA and CDR2 YSYEKL. The CDR3 has 15 residues. The ends lost 4 bases at V and 4 bases at J; junction bases unmatched: 7. CDR3 DNA: TGCGCCAGCAGCCGATCGACTAGCGGGCAATACGAGCAGTACTTC. It specifies CASSRSTSGQYEQYF.

The genes are TRBV6-5 and TRBJ1-6; 9 positions match TRBD1. This CDR3 is 14 amino acids long. J gave up 9 bases and V 6 bases, and 6 bases lay outside the gene matches. Germline CDR1 and CDR2: MNHEY and SVGAGI. CDR3 nucleotides: TGTGCCAGCAGCTTACAGGGGGCTGTTTCACCCCTCCACTTT. Translation gives CASSLQGAVSPLHF.

The CDR3 reads CASSPHDSLNTEAFF. In DNA, the CDR3 is TGTGCCAGTAGTCCCCACGACAGTTTGAACACTGAAGCTTTCTTT. The chain uses TRBV19 and TRBJ1-1; D is perhaps TRBD1 (5 bases). Trimming removed 5 bases from V and 0 bases from J, with 13 bases in between. The CDR3 covers 15 residues. CDR1 and CDR2 (germline): LNHDA, SQIVND (reference sequence).

The chain links TRBV3-1 (or the pseudogene TRBV3-2) to TRBJ1-2; TRBD1 agrees at 10 bases. Germline loops: CDR1 LGHDT, CDR2 YNNKEL (reference sequence). The length of the CDR3 is 15 residues. J was trimmed by 8 bases and V by 0 bases; bases with no gene match: 6. CDR3 loop: CASSQDGTGAGGYTF. DNA for the CDR3: TGTGCCAGCAGCCAAGATGGGACAGGGGCAGGGGGCTACACCTTC.

The rearrangement joins TRBV29-1 to TRBJ1-2; 7 positions agree with TRBD1. This CDR3 region has 13 residues. V lost 7 bases to trimming and J lost 7 bases; unmatched junction nucleotides: 12. CDR1 and CDR2 (germline): SQVTM, ANQGSEA. CDR3 DNA sequence: TGCAGCGGTGAGGACAGGATTTTGGGTGGCTACACCTTC. Encoded protein: CSGEDRILGGYTF. The entire variable domain, with the rest obtained from reference TRBV29-1 and TRBJ1-2, is as follows: SAVISQKPSRDICQRGTSLTIQCQVDSQVTMMFWYRQQPGQSLTLIATANQGSEATYESGFVIDKFPISRPNLTFSTLTVSNMSPEDSSIYLCSGEDRILGGYTFGSGTRLTVV.

The chain has TRBV7-9 and TRBJ2-1; 8 bases agree with TRBD1. This CDR3 spans 17 amino acids. V was pared by 3 bases and J by 0 bases, with 7 bases of the junction left unmatched. Per germline, CDR1 SEHNR and CDR2 FQNEAQ (reference sequence). CDR3 region: CASSFVHTGGSYNEQFF. As DNA, the CDR3 is TGTGCCAGCAGCTTTGTTCACACAGGGGGCTCCTACAATGAGCAGTTCTTC.

This sequence joins TRBV7-3 and TRBJ2-2; D uncertain. CDR1 is SGHTA and CDR2 is FQGTGA in the germline V gene. The CDR3 covers 13 residues. Trimming took 0 bases from V and 6 from J, leaving 5 bases between them. The DNA for the CDR3 is TGTGCCAGCAGCTTAACTGGCCCCGGGGAGCTGTTTTTT. Amino acids: CASSLTGPGELFF.

The CDR3 reads CASRLVSVFEQYF. The CDR3 DNA reads as TGTGCCAGCAGACTAGTCAGCGTTTTCGAGCAGTACTTC. The chain joins TRBV7-9 to TRBJ2-7; perhaps TRBD2 as D (5 bases). The CDR3 loop spans 13 amino acids. V dropped 6 bases and J dropped 6 bases, with 15 bases sitting between them. CDR1 and CDR2 (germline): SEHNR, FQNEAQ (reference sequence).

The chain couples TRBV13 to TRBJ2-3, with 9 bases lining up with TRBD1. The CDR3 loop spans 15 amino acids. Unmatched junction bases numbered 9, after V lost 7 bases and J lost 4 bases. Germline values: CDR1 PRHDT, CDR2 FYEKMQ (reference sequence). In DNA form, the CDR3 reads TGTGCCAGCACCACAATAGGACAGGGGTCAGATACGCAGTATTTT. Protein sequence: CASTTIGQGSDTQYF.

The chain has TRBV5-1 and TRBJ2-5; a possible D gene is TRBD2 (5 bases). Germline-derived CDR1 and CDR2 are SGHRS and YFSETQ. This CDR3 is 11 amino acids long. Between the trimmed V and J ends, which lost 4 bases and 4 bases, there was a span of 5 bases. The CDR3 nucleotides read TGCGCCAGCAGCGAGGGAGAGACCCAGTACTTC. Its protein is CASSEGETQYF.